The rows below give T cell receptor beta chains drawn from one sample of a study of T cell responses to AZD1222 COVID-19 vaccine. The protocol was immunoSEQ multiplex PCR, while the TCRdb copy is restricted to in-frame clones and leaves out a portion. Among 85,000 to 130,000 clones listed, about 87% were seen once. The sample was peripheral blood, taken on day 0 of AZD1222 vaccination. Receptors were obtained from an adult in good health. Both conserved end residues are part of each CDR3. D genes are given only for firm matches. Size values are once, few and many counts, or a class for expanded clones, and some rows have none.

V	J	D	size	CDR3	DNA
TRBV28	TRBJ1-1	TRBD1	NA	CASSFRLMRRDREAEAFF	TGTGCCAGCAGTTTCCGGCTGATGAGGCGGGACAGGGAGGCTGAAGCTTTCTTT
TRBV2	TRBJ1-5	NA	NA	CASSIGASNQPQHF	TGTGCCAGCAGCATCGGCGCCTCAAATCAGCCCCAGCATTTT
TRBV1	TRBJ2-5	NA	NA	CTSSHRDRGLGRQETQYF	TGCACCAGCAGCCATCGGGACAGGGGGCTCGGGAGGCAAGAGACCCAGTACTTC
TRBV27	TRBJ1-2	TRBD1	NA	CASSSTGDGGYTF	TGTGCCAGCAGTTCCACAGGGGATGGGGGCTACACCTTC
TRBV2	TRBJ1-1	TRBD1	NA	CASSRDRGTEAFF	TGTGCCAGCAGTAGAGACAGGGGGACTGAAGCTTTCTTT
TRBV19	TRBJ1-2	TRBD1	NA	CASRYDRVNSRGGYTF	TGTGCCAGTAGGTACGACAGGGTCAATTCGCGTGGTGGCTACACCTTC
TRBV7-9	TRBJ1-3	NA	NA	CASSRLGGSGNTIYF	TGTGCCAGCAGCCGCCTGGGGGGTTCTGGAAACACCATATATTTT
TRBV20-1	TRBJ1-4	NA	NA	CSASKPPGQGSSNEKLFF	TGCAGTGCTAGTAAACCCCCTGGGCAGGGGAGCTCTAATGAAAAACTGTTTTTT
TRBV19	TRBJ2-1	NA	once	CASSRGGAWNEQFF	TGTGCCAGTAGTAGGGGGGGGGCCTGGAATGAGCAGTTCTTC
TRBV7-2	TRBJ1-5	NA	NA	CASRDGGTTNPLQHF	TGTGCCAGCAGGGATGGGGGGACAACAAACCCGCTCCAGCATTTT
TRBV7-9	TRBJ2-3	TRBD2	NA	CASSLGVRGGSTDTQYF	TGTGCCAGCAGCTTAGGGGTACGCGGGGGAAGCACAGATACGCAGTATTTT
TRBV30	TRBJ1-1	TRBD1	NA	CAWRRPGQGSLWAFF	TGTGCCTGGAGGCGACCGGGACAGGGTTCCCTCTGGGCTTTCTTT
TRBV6-6	TRBJ1-1	TRBD1	NA	CASTSDRGAFF	TGTGCCAGCACCTCGGACAGGGGGGCTTTCTTT
TRBV3-1/TRBV3-2	TRBJ1-5	NA	NA	CASSQGWGNQPQHF	TGTGCCAGCAGCCAAGGGTGGGGAAATCAGCCCCAGCATTTT
TRBV6-5	TRBJ2-5	NA	once	CASGRTGQFSGTQYF	TGTGCCAGCGGTCGAACAGGGCAGTTCTCAGGGACCCAGTACTTC
TRBV9	TRBJ2-3	TRBD2	NA	CASSVGGGEISDTQYF	TGTGCCAGCAGCGTCGGTGGGGGGGAAATCTCAGATACGCAGTATTTT
TRBV7-9	TRBJ2-3	TRBD2	NA	CASSFGGGGTDTQYF	TGTGCCAGCAGCTTTGGCGGGGGGGGCACAGATACGCAGTATTTT
TRBV4-3	TRBJ1-1	TRBD1	once	CASSQWTGTAEAFF	TGCGCCAGCAGCCAATGGACAGGGACCGCTGAAGCTTTCTTT
TRBV30	TRBJ2-7	TRBD1	NA	CAFSRQGYEQYF	TGTGCCTTTTCCAGACAGGGATACGAGCAGTACTTC
TRBV27	TRBJ2-1	NA	NA	CASSLGYPNEQFF	TGTGCCAGCAGTTTAGGCTACCCCAATGAGCAGTTCTTC
TRBV7-2	TRBJ1-2	NA	NA	CASSRNVQGGYTF	TGTGCCAGCAGCCGCAACGTGCAGGGAGGCTACACCTTC
TRBV5-6	TRBJ1-4	NA	NA	CASSQIREVNEKLFF	TGTGCCAGCAGTCAAATCAGGGAAGTTAATGAAAAACTGTTTTTT
TRBV19	TRBJ1-2	NA	NA	CASNQFYGYTF	TGTGCCAGTAACCAGTTCTATGGCTACACCTTC
TRBV19	TRBJ1-2	NA	NA	CASSNLGTEALVYGYTF	TGTGCCAGTAGTAATCTTGGCACAGAAGCGCTAGTCTATGGCTACACCTTC
TRBV3-1/TRBV3-2	TRBJ2-5	TRBD2	NA	CASSQDWLAGGPETQYF	TGTGCCAGCAGCCAAGATTGGCTAGCGGGGGGCCCAGAGACCCAGTACTTC
TRBV10-2	TRBJ2-7	TRBD1	NA	CASNIRTGPSYEQYF	TGCGCCAGCAACATTAGGACAGGCCCTTCCTACGAGCAGTACTTC
TRBV9	TRBJ2-5	NA	NA	CASSVDGGGAGETQYF	TGTGCCAGCAGCGTAGACGGAGGGGGCGCCGGGGAGACCCAGTACTTC
TRBV3-1/TRBV3-2	TRBJ2-7	NA	NA	CASSQYLGETYEQYF	TGTGCCAGCAGCCAATATCTGGGAGAAACCTACGAGCAGTACTTC
TRBV5-1	TRBJ2-7	TRBD2	NA	CASSYQTSGGAREQYF	TGCGCCAGCAGCTACCAGACTAGCGGGGGGGCAAGGGAGCAGTACTTC
TRBV29-1	TRBJ2-4	NA	NA	CSVEDLTEAKNIQYF	TGCAGCGTTGAAGACCTAACCGAAGCCAAAAACATTCAGTACTTC
TRBV2	TRBJ2-5	NA	NA	CASSERWTAQETQYF	TGTGCCAGCAGTGAAAGGTGGACAGCCCAAGAGACCCAGTACTTC
TRBV5-1	TRBJ1-1	NA	NA	CASSSLPGGNTEAFF	TGCGCCAGCAGCTCCCTTCCCGGCGGCAACACTGAAGCTTTCTTT
TRBV24-1	TRBJ2-2	NA	NA	CATSDTGGRGTNTGELFF	TGTGCCACCAGTGATACCGGGGGCAGGGGCACGAACACCGGGGAGCTGTTTTTT
TRBV7-3	TRBJ2-2	NA	NA	CASSLISETGELFF	TGTGCCAGCAGCTTAATCAGTGAAACCGGGGAGCTGTTTTTT
TRBV3-1/TRBV3-2	TRBJ1-1	NA	NA	CASSQDRGTLNTEAFF	TGTGCCAGCAGCCAGGACCGTGGGACATTGAACACTGAAGCTTTCTTT
TRBV4-2	TRBJ1-5	NA	once	CASSLFPGQERGSNQPQHF	TGTGCCAGCAGCCTTTTCCCCGGGCAGGAGAGGGGCAGCAATCAGCCCCAGCATTTT
TRBV7-8	TRBJ1-5	TRBD1	NA	CASSLDRGNQPQHF	TGTGCCAGCAGCCTCGACAGGGGCAATCAGCCCCAGCATTTT
TRBV2	TRBJ2-7	TRBD2	NA	CASSASGVRIGEQYF	TGTGCCAGCAGCGCTAGCGGGGTAAGGATCGGCGAGCAGTACTTC
TRBV18	TRBJ1-2	TRBD1	NA	CASSSPTGTHGYTF	TGTGCCAGCTCATCCCCGACAGGGACCCATGGCTACACCTTC
TRBV2	TRBJ2-1	TRBD2	NA	CASRLAGGPYNEQFF	TGTGCCAGTAGGTTAGCGGGGGGTCCGTACAATGAGCAGTTCTTC